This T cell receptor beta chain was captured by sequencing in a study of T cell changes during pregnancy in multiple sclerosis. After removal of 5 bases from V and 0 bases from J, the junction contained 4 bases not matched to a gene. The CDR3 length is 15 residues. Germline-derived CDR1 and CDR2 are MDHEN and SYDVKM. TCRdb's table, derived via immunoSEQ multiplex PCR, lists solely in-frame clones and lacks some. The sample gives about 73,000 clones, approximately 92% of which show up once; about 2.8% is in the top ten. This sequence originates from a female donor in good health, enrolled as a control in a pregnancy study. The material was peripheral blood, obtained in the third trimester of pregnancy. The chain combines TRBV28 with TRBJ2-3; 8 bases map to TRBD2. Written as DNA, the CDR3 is TGTGCCAGCAGTCCCCGGGGGGGGAGCACAGATACGCAGTATTTT. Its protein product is CASSPRGGSTDTQYF.